The sequence of this T cell receptor beta chain was determined in a study of cytotoxic CD8 clonotypes in ibrutinib-treated CLL. V was shortened by 6 bases and J by 10 bases, with 16 bases between the two germline ends. This CDR3 contains 14 residues. CDR1 and CDR2 (germline): LNHDA, SQIVND (reference sequence). Depth targeted 1 in 200,000 to 1 in 1 million T cells, averaging about 9.2x coverage per clonotype. The method was immunoSEQ multiplex PCR; TCRdb's version includes in-frame clones alone and lacks a portion of them. The sample carries about 300,000 clones, 60% to 80% recorded once. V is TRBV19 and J is TRBJ1-6; TRBD1 might be the D (5 bases). The sequence was obtained from a human donor with chronic lymphocytic leukemia. The starting material was PBMCs, obtained at disease progression, from a patient treated with ibrutinib. The CDR3 reads CASSATDSWSPLHF. The CDR3 bases are TGTGCCAGTAGCGCGACAGACTCCTGGTCACCCCTCCACTTT.